This T cell receptor beta chain was captured in a study of cytomegalovirus exposure and HLA in healthy donors. Regarding the study as a whole: Most TCR sequences were seen very rarely across donors, but some public TCRs occurred in many.

Germline lookup yields CDR1 SEHNR and CDR2 FQNEAQ (reference sequence). V was clipped by 0 bases and J by 9 bases, with 9 bases between them. The CDR3 has 13 amino acids. About this clone: Its antigen remains unknown.

PCR involved 60 Vbeta and 13 Jbeta primers. Profiling relied on immunoSEQ multiplex PCR, and the TCRdb table lists in-frame clones only, not all of them. This sample has about 82,000 clones, with more than 65% found just once. The specimen sequenced was PBMCs. This TCR was sampled from a man aged 60 to 75 in good health and CMV-seronegative. The chain couples TRBV7-9 to TRBJ1-5; no firm D call. The CDR3 coding sequence is TGTGCCAGCAGCTTAGCGGACGCGGGGCCCCAGCATTTT. It is translated as CASSLADAGPQHF.